The 20 T cell receptor beta chains below come from one sample, sequenced in a study of CD8 T cells in ankylosing spondylitis. Via MiXCR, TCRdb re-called the 5' RACE reads, giving one row per CDR3 protein. The sample consists of around 250,000 distinct CDR3 sequences, about 18% of them appearing once. What was sequenced was blood, either unsorted or a sorted T cell fraction (not recorded which). Source of these receptors: a male donor with ankylosing spondylitis or in good health (not recorded which).

The rearrangement links TRBV14 to TRBJ2-1, with TRBD2 matching over 11 bases. The V segment lost 4 bases and the J segment 5 bases; nucleotides outside the gene matches: 7. The CDR3 runs to 16 residues. The V gene's germline CDR1 is SGHDN and CDR2 FVKESK. CDR3 sequence (DNA): TGTGCCAGCAGCCTTAGGGGACTAGCGGTTAACAATGAGCAGTTCTTC. This encodes CASSLRGLAVNNEQFF.

The V and J genes are TRBV2 and TRBJ2-1, with 8 bases matching TRBD2. Looked up from germline, CDR1 is SNHLY and CDR2 is FYNNEI. The CDR3 covers 13 residues. Germline trimming cut 4 bases from V and 8 bases from J; bases unmatched to any gene: 4. Here the CDR3 DNA reads TGTGCCAGCAGTGGACTAGCGTTGGATGAGCAGTTCTTC. Translated, it gives CASSGLALDEQFF. The full variable domain, with the rest looked up from reference TRBV2 and TRBJ2-1, is EPEVTQTPSHQVTQMGQEVILRCVPISNHLYFYWYRQILGQKVEFLVSFYNNEISEKSEIFDDQFSVERPDGSNFTLKIRSTKLEDSAMYFCASSGLALDEQFFGPGTRLTVL.

About this clonotype: One end of the junction varies from germline; a read error may be responsible. CDR3 bases: TGTGCCAGCAGTGAATCGCCTGGACGCTCCTACCATGAGCAGTTCTTC. This gives the protein CASSESPGRSYHEQFF. This chain connects TRBV2 to TRBJ2-1; D uncertain. CDR1 is SNHLY, CDR2 FYNNEI, per germline. This CDR3 is built from 16 residues.

This clonotype was counted only a few times. The chain combines TRBV3-1 with TRBJ2-7; TRBD2 agrees at 11 bases. V was clipped by 2 bases and J by 3 bases; unmatched bases: 3. Germline V gene sequence: CDR1 LGHDT, CDR2 YNNKEL (reference sequence). CDR3 length: 15 amino acids. This CDR3 reads CASSQRLAGNYEQYF. CDR3 nucleotide sequence: TGTGCCAGCAGCCAAAGACTAGCGGGGAACTACGAGCAGTACTTC.

This clonotype came up a few times. CDR3 sequence reads: CASSLAAGRTTDTQYF. The CDR3 DNA reads TGTGCCAGCAGCTTAGCGGCGGGACGGACCACAGATACGCAGTATTTT. This chain connects TRBV7-6 to TRBJ2-3, with a tentative D call TRBD2 (6 bases). CDR3 length equals 16 residues. Germline V CDR1 and CDR2: SGHVS, FNYEAQ. V dropped 0 bases and J dropped 2 bases, with 12 bases sitting between them. The full variable domain, completed using reference TRBV7-6 and TRBJ2-3, is GAGVSQSPRYKVTKRGQDVALRCDPISGHVSLYWYRQALGQGPEFLTYFNYEAQQDKSGLPNDRFSAERPEGSISTLTIQRTEQRDSAMYRCASSLAAGRTTDTQYFGPGTRLTVL.

This clonotype was seen a handful of times. The chain employs TRBV6-8 and TRBJ1-1, with 7 bases matching TRBD1. V lost 2 bases and J lost 2; bases outside the gene matches: 8. This CDR3 is built from 16 residues. Looked up from germline, CDR1 is MNHGY and CDR2 is SAAAGT. The CDR3: CASSYLGRGLNTEAFF. As DNA, the CDR3 is TGTGCCAGCAGTTACCTGGGGAGGGGGCTTAACACTGAAGCTTTCTTT.

V gene TRBV4-3 combines with J gene TRBJ2-7, with D possibly being TRBD2 (6 bases). Germline V gives CDR1 LGHNA, CDR2 YSLEER. Trimming shortened V by 0 bases and J by 5 bases, and 14 bases separated the two germline ends. CDR3 length equals 15 residues. The CDR3 reads CASSQEWGGIDEQYF. CDR3 nucleotides: TGCGCCAGCAGCCAAGAATGGGGCGGGATCGACGAGCAGTACTTC.

The table lists this clonotype with a few counts. The chain uses TRBV4-1 and TRBJ2-1; 9 bases are shared with TRBD2. Per the germline V gene, CDR1 is MGHRA and CDR2 is YSYEKL. This CDR3 region has 16 residues. The trim removed 0 bases at V and 8 bases at J, leaving 8 bases unmatched. The CDR3 bases are TGCGCCAGCAGCCAAGATATAGGTAGCGGGAGCCATGAGCAGTTCTTC. Its protein is CASSQDIGSGSHEQFF.

Only a few counts were recorded for this clonotype. The chain carries TRBV15 and TRBJ2-3, with 7 nucleotides matching TRBD2. Looked up from germline, CDR1 is LNHNV and CDR2 is YYDKDF (reference sequence). The CDR3 covers 16 residues. Trimming removed 5 bases from V and 3 bases from J; junction bases left unmatched: 11. The CDR3, as DNA: TGTGCCACCAGCGACCCCGGGACTACTGGGACAGATACGCAGTATTTT. As protein: CATSDPGTTGTDTQYF.

At least ten counts were recorded for this clonotype. The rearrangement joins TRBV5-1 to TRBJ2-1; 7 bases are shared with TRBD2. The CDR3 runs 13 residues. The trim removed 5 bases at V and 5 bases at J, leaving 4 bases unmatched. CDR1 and CDR2 from the germline V gene are SGHRS and YFSETQ. In nucleotides, the CDR3 is TGCGCCAGCAGAGAGGGGACTAACAATGAGCAGTTCTTC. Encoded protein: CASREGTNNEQFF.

This clonotype was seen only a few times. The chain combines TRBV10-3 with TRBJ2-3; D is uncertain. Germline CDR1 and CDR2: ENHRY and SYGVKD. The CDR3 loop spans 15 amino acids. Trimming stripped 7 bases from V and 2 bases from J, with 16 bases between. The CDR3 reads CAINPLDGPTDTQYF. CDR3 in DNA: TGTGCCATCAACCCCCTGGACGGACCCACAGATACGCAGTATTTT.

This clonotype was detected only a few times. V and J are TRBV15 and TRBJ2-5, with a possible D match to TRBD2 (6 bases). The CDR3 has 15 amino acids. V lost 0 bases to trimming and J lost 4 bases, with 12 bases between them. Germline V lookup: CDR1 LNHNV, CDR2 YYDKDF (reference sequence). The DNA of the CDR3 is TGTGCCACCAGCAGAGACGGGCTAGCGCGAGAGACCCAGTACTTC. The encoded protein is CATSRDGLARETQYF.

The chain combines TRBV15 with TRBJ2-3; D is ambiguous. Trimming removed 5 bases at V and 6 bases at J, with 15 bases between. The germline V gene encodes CDR1 LNHNV and CDR2 YYDKDF (reference sequence). The CDR3 consists of 14 residues. The CDR3 is CATSERQPPDTQYF. The DNA for the CDR3 is TGTGCCACCAGCGAAAGACAACCACCGGATACGCAGTATTTT.

This chain joins TRBV6-1 and TRBJ2-1; 7 nucleotides line up with TRBD2. The CDR3 is 15 residues long. The germline gives CDR1 MNHNS, CDR2 SASEGT. J gave up 8 bases and V 7 bases, and 14 bases lay outside the gene matches. The CDR3 reads CASTPDGEGFDEQFF. In nucleotides, the CDR3 is TGTGCCAGCACTCCCGACGGGGAGGGCTTCGATGAGCAGTTCTTC.

This clonotype was seen a handful of times. V usage is TRBV7-9 and J usage is TRBJ2-7; possibly TRBD1 for D (5 bases). Germline-derived CDR1 and CDR2 are SEHNR and FQNEAQ (reference sequence). V dropped 1 base and J dropped 3 bases, with 10 bases sitting between them. There are 14 residues in the CDR3. CDR3 in DNA: TGTGCCAGCAGCTTAGTCGGCAGGGACTACGAGCAGTACTTC. Protein product: CASSLVGRDYEQYF.

The sample holds many counts of this clonotype. The J gene is TRBJ2-4, the V gene TRBV20-1; D not resolved. The germline V gene encodes CDR1 DFQATT and CDR2 SNEGSKA (reference sequence). This CDR3 contains 14 residues. V was trimmed by 0 bases and J by 5 bases, leaving 11 bases between them. Here the CDR3 reads CSARDMATQNIQYF. Here the CDR3 DNA reads TGCAGTGCTAGAGATATGGCTACCCAAAACATTCAGTACTTC.

The chain's CDR3 is CSAQSGTGVADTQYF. Here the CDR3 DNA reads TGCAGCGCCCAATCCGGGACAGGGGTCGCAGATACGCAGTATTTT. The J gene is TRBJ2-3, the V gene TRBV29-1, with TRBD1 matching over 10 bases. The CDR3 is made up of 15 amino acids. V gave up 7 bases and J gave up 4 bases; unmatched junction bases: 11. Germline loops: CDR1 SQVTM, CDR2 ANQGSEA.

This clonotype was seen more than once but under ten times. The rearrangement uses TRBV19 and TRBJ2-5, with 9 bases lining up with TRBD1. The CDR3 is 14 residues long. CDR1 is LNHDA, CDR2 SQIVND, per germline (reference sequence). Losses at the gene ends were 1 base for V and 10 bases for J; bases not matched to a gene: 7. CDR3: CASSIARTGVDQYF. CDR3 bases: TGTGCCAGTAGTATAGCCCGGACAGGGGTTGACCAGTACTTC.

This clonotype was seen only a few times. Sequence at one end of the junction differs from germline and may be a read error. The chain recombines TRBV4-1 with TRBJ2-5; D unresolved. This CDR3 spans 15 amino acids. Germline CDR1 and CDR2: MGHRA and YSYEKL. The CDR3 DNA reads TGCGCCAGCCGCCAAGTTTATCGGAGCCAAGAGACCCAGTACTTC. It encodes CASRQVYRSQETQYF.

Comments on this clonotype: One end of the junction fails to match germline, which may point to a read error. This chain uses TRBV4-2 with TRBJ2-2; 12 bases agree with TRBD2. Per the germline V gene, CDR1 is LGHNA and CDR2 is YNFKEQ. The CDR3 has 17 amino acids. CDR3 bases: TGTGCCAGCAGCCGCAGACTAGCGGGAGAAGGGACCGGGGGGCTGTTTTTT. It encodes CASSRRLAGEGTGGLFF.